Following are 19 T cell receptor beta chains from one sample sequenced in a study of CD8 T cell repertoires and HIV-1 epitope variants (dated by TCRdb to the early 2020s). These TCRs are of unknown antigen specificity. To prepare the library, the immunoSEQ multiplex PCR assay was applied. Sourced from immuneACCESS, this table was stored by TCRdb with only in-frame sequences that have V and J called. A share of the clones is absent; for the studies checked, an unresolved V gene accounts for under half, and the remainder has no known explanation. The sample profile shows 4,000 or so clones; about 64% of them were found once. The ten largest clones capture about 40% of the sample. Material for sequencing was cultured CD8+ T cells derived from PBMCs. All receptors come from a male donor with HIV.

J is TRBJ2-2 and V is TRBV25-1; D uncertain. The CDR3 length is 13 residues. CDR1 is MGHDK, CDR2 SYGVNS, per germline. The V and J ends lost 7 bases and 1 base respectively, with 7 bases between them. Here the CDR3 DNA reads TGTGCCAGCATGTCCTTGAACACCGGGGAGCTGTTTTTT. It codes for CASMSLNTGELFF.

This clone was counted a few times. The chain carries TRBV7-9 and TRBJ1-5; 7 bases are shared with TRBD1. The ends lost 4 bases at V and 1 base at J; junction bases unmatched: 1. The CDR3 extends over 14 amino acids. From germline, CDR1 is SEHNR and CDR2 FQNEAQ (reference sequence). The DNA for the CDR3 is TGTGCCAGCAGCTCACAGGGGAGCAATCAGCCCCAGCATTTT. The encoded protein is CASSSQGSNQPQHF.

This clone was seen just once. The chain recombines TRBV19 with TRBJ1-1; 8 nucleotides match TRBD1. With V trimmed by 5 bases and J by 1 base, 3 bases remained unmatched. The CDR3 totals 14 residues. Germline CDR1 and CDR2: LNHDA and SQIVND (reference sequence). CDR3 bases: TGTGCCAGTAGTCCCGGGACAGGGAACACTGAAGCTTTCTTT. Amino acids: CASSPGTGNTEAFF.

The chain couples TRBV6-1 to TRBJ2-3, with 7 bases fitting TRBD2. Trimming cost V 4 bases and J 1 base; bases outside gene matches: 8. CDR1 MNHNS and CDR2 SASEGT come from the germline V gene. The CDR3 consists of 16 residues. The CDR3 spells CASSGWGEGGTDTQYF. The CDR3 nucleotides are TGTGCCAGCAGTGGCTGGGGGGAGGGAGGCACAGATACGCAGTATTTT.

V is TRBV6-1 and J is TRBJ2-7, with unresolved D. V shed 3 bases and J shed 2 bases, with 11 bases lying between them. The CDR3 extends over 14 amino acids. Germline-derived CDR1 and CDR2 are MNHNS and SASEGT. CDR3 in amino acids: CASSDLPPPYEQYF. As DNA, the CDR3 is TGTGCCAGCAGTGATCTGCCCCCTCCCTACGAGCAGTACTTC.

CDR3: CASSLDPSGNGYTF. The CDR3, as DNA: TGTGCCAGCAGCTTAGACCCCTCAGGGAATGGCTACACCTTC. The rearrangement links TRBV7-3 to TRBJ1-2; D possibly corresponds to TRBD1 (5 bases). Germline CDR1 reads SGHTA; CDR2 reads FQGTGA. The CDR3 is 14 amino acids. V gave up 2 bases and J gave up 6 bases, with 13 bases separating them.

This clone was detected a few times. This rearrangement joins TRBV4-3 to TRBJ1-2; no firm D call. The CDR3 contains 15 residues. Trimming left V 0 bases short and J 0 bases short, with 8 bases between. From germline, CDR1 is LGHNA and CDR2 YSLEER. CDR3 amino acids: CASSQELGSNYGYTF. The CDR3, as DNA: TGCGCCAGCAGCCAAGAGCTCGGATCTAACTATGGCTACACCTTC.

The chain is built from TRBV28 and TRBJ1-2; the D gene is possibly TRBD1 (6 bases). This CDR3 has 14 amino acids. Germline-derived CDR1 and CDR2 are MDHEN and SYDVKM. The germline V and J ends were trimmed by 3 bases and 2 bases, with 10 bases remaining between them. The CDR3, as DNA: TGTGCCAGCAGTTTCCGGGACACCAACTATGGCTACACCTTC. Its translation: CASSFRDTNYGYTF.

V is TRBV27 and J is TRBJ1-5; D perhaps matches TRBD1 (5 bases). Germline CDR1 is MNHEY and CDR2 is SMNVEV (reference sequence). Trimming stripped 0 bases from V and 0 bases from J, with 9 bases between. The CDR3 sequence is 16 residues long. The CDR3 region has the DNA TGTGCCAGCAGTTTATCGGCAGGGTATAGCAATCAGCCCCAGCATTTT. This gives the protein CASSLSAGYSNQPQHF.

This clone was observed a single time. The chain employs TRBV2 and TRBJ2-7, with TRBD1 matching 7 bases. The CDR3 has 16 residues. The junction had 10 bases not matched to a gene; V was cut back by 2 bases and J by 3 bases. Germline V gene lookup returns CDR1 SNHLY and CDR2 FYNNEI. CDR3 sequence: CASSETDRGLFYEQYF. The DNA for the CDR3 is TGTGCCAGCAGTGAAACGGATAGGGGGCTATTCTACGAGCAGTACTTC.

The chain is built from TRBV27 and TRBJ1-1; D unresolved. CDR1 and CDR2 (germline): MNHEY, SMNVEV (reference sequence). The V and J ends lost 1 base and 1 base respectively, with 4 bases between them. The length of the CDR3 is 13 residues. DNA of the CDR3: TGTGCCAGCAGTTTATACAGGAACACTGAAGCTTTCTTT. Translation: CASSLYRNTEAFF.

The chain is built from TRBV6-5 and TRBJ1-2; tentative D call: TRBD1 (5 bases). The germline V gene encodes CDR1 MNHEY and CDR2 SVGAGI. Between the trimmed V and J ends, which lost 5 bases and 6 bases, there was a span of 16 bases. The CDR3 contains 14 residues. The CDR3 loop is CASSPQGGFHGYTF. As DNA, the CDR3 is TGTGCCAGCAGTCCCCAGGGAGGGTTTCATGGCTACACCTTC.

In its sample, this clone was seen a few times. J is TRBJ2-5 and V is TRBV7-8; perhaps TRBD1 as D (5 bases). The germline V gene has CDR1 SGHVS and CDR2 FQNEAQ. The V end lost 5 bases, the J end lost 1 base, and 11 bases lay between the germline ends. The CDR3 has 14 amino acids. The CDR3 reads CASSDGQPQETQYF. Here the CDR3 DNA reads TGTGCCAGCAGCGACGGACAACCCCAAGAGACCCAGTACTTC. The entire variable domain, with the rest obtained from reference TRBV7-8 and TRBJ2-5, is as follows: GAGVSQSPRYKVAKRGQDVALRCDPISGHVSLFWYQQALGQGPEFLTYFQNEAQLDKSGLPSDRFFAERPEGSVSTLKIQRTQQEDSAVYLCASSDGQPQETQYFGPGTRLLVL.

This clone came up once. The gene calls are TRBV6-1 and TRBJ2-7; D ambiguous. Between the trimmed V and J ends, which lost 4 bases and 0 bases, there was a span of 16 bases. This CDR3 spans 16 amino acids. From germline, CDR1 is MNHNS and CDR2 SASEGT. The CDR3 loop is CASSGLITAFSYEQYF. The CDR3 nucleotides read TGTGCCAGCAGTGGGCTAATTACAGCCTTCTCCTACGAGCAGTACTTC.

This clone was counted a few times. CDR3 coding DNA: TGTGCCAGCATGGGAGGTAGCTGGAGCTCCTACAATGAGCAGTTCTTC. Its translation is CASMGGSWSSYNEQFF. This rearrangement joins TRBV27 to TRBJ2-1; D is possibly TRBD2 (6 bases). This CDR3 has 16 amino acids. V dropped 7 bases and J dropped 0 bases, with 16 bases sitting between them. From germline, CDR1 is MNHEY and CDR2 SMNVEV (reference sequence).

The rearrangement uses TRBV5-6 and TRBJ2-7; 8 positions match TRBD1. The CDR3 runs to 15 residues. In germline, CDR1 is SGHDT, CDR2 YYEEEE. V was pared by 1 base and J by 2 bases, with 5 bases of the junction left unmatched. CDR3 region: CASSLSGQGPYEQYF. The DNA of the CDR3 is TGTGCCAGCAGCTTGAGCGGACAGGGCCCCTACGAGCAGTACTTC.

V gene TRBV2 combines with J gene TRBJ2-7; 9 bases are a match to TRBD1. Germline CDR1 reads SNHLY; CDR2 reads FYNNEI. With 8 bases clipped from V and 2 bases from J, the junction kept 10 bases outside the gene matches. CDR3 length: 15 residues. The CDR3 region has the DNA TGTGCCAGCTCTGAGGTAACAGGGGGCACCTACGAGCAGTACTTC. This encodes CASSEVTGGTYEQYF.

This chain uses TRBV7-3 with TRBJ2-1; D tentatively reads TRBD1 or TRBD2 (6 bases each). V shed 3 bases and J shed 4 bases, with 13 bases lying between them. CDR1 and CDR2 (germline): SGHTA, FQGTGA. CDR3 length: 15 amino acids. This CDR3 reads CASSLRGDEYNEQFF. In DNA form, the CDR3 reads TGTGCCAGCAGCTTGAGGGGGGACGAGTACAATGAGCAGTTCTTC.

The J gene is TRBJ2-1, the V gene TRBV4-3; possible D gene TRBD2, 5 bases. This CDR3 is 17 amino acids long. The germline V and J ends were trimmed by 0 bases and 1 base, with 13 bases remaining between them. The V gene's germline CDR1 is LGHNA and CDR2 YSLEER. DNA for the CDR3: TGCGCCAGCAGCCAAGATCCCCCCAGCGGTTCCTACAATGAGCAGTTCTTC. It is translated as CASSQDPPSGSYNEQFF.